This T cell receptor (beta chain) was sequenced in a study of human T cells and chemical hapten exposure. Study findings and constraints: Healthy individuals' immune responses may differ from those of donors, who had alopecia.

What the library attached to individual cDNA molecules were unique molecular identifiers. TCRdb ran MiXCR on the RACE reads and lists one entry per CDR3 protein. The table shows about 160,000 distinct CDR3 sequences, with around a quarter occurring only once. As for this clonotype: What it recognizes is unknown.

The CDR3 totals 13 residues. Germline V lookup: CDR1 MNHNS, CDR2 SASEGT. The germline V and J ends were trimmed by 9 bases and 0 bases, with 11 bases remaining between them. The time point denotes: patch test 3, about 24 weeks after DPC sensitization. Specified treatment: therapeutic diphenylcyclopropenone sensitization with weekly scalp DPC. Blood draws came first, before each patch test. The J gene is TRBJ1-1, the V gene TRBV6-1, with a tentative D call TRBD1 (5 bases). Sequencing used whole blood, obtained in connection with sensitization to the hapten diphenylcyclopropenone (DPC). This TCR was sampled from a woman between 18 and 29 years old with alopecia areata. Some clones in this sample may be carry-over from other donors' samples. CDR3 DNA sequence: TGTGCCAGTAAAATCAGGGTGAACACTGAAGCTTTCTTT. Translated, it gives CASKIRVNTEAFF.